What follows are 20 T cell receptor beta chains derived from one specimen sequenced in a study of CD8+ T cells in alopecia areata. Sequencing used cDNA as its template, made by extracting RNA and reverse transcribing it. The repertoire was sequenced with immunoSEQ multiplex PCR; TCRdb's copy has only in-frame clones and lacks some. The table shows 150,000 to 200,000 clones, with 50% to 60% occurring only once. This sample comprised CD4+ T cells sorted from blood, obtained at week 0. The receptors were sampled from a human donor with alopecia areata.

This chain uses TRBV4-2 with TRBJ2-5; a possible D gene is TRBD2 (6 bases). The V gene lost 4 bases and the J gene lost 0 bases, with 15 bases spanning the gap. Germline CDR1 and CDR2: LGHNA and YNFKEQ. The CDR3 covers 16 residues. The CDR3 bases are TGTGCCAGCAGCCTCTCTGCCCGGGGGAACCAAGAGACCCAGTACTTC. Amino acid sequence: CASSLSARGNQETQYF.

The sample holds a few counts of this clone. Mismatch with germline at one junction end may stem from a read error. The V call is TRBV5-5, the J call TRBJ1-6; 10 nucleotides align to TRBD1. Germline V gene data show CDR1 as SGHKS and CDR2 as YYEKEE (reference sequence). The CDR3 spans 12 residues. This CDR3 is CASSTAGTGADF. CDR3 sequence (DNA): TGTGCCAGCAGCACCGCCGGGACAGGGGCCGACTTT.

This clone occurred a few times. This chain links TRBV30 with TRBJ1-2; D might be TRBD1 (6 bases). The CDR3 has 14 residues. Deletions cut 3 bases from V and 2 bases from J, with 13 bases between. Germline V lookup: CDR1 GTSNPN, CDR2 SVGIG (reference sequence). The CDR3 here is CAWRPLGQNYGYTF. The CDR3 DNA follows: TGTGCCTGGAGGCCTCTCGGACAGAACTATGGCTACACCTTC.

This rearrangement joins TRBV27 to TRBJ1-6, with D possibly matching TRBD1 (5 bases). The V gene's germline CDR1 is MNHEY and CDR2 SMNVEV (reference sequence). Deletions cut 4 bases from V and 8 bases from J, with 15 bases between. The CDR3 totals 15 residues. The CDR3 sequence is CASSSEGSRDSPLHF. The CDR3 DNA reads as TGTGCCAGCAGTTCGGAGGGGAGTAGGGATTCACCCCTCCACTTT.

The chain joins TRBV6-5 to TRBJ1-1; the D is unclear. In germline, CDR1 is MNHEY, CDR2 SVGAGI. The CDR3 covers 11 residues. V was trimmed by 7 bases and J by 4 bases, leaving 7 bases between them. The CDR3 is CASTQGTEAFF. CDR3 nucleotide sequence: TGTGCCAGCACCCAAGGCACTGAAGCTTTCTTT.

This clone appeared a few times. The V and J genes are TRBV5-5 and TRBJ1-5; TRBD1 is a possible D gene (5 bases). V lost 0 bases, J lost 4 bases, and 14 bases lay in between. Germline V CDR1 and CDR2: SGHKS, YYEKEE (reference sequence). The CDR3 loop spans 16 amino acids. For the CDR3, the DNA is TGTGCCAGCAGCTTGGACTCGGTACAGGCGAATCAGCCCCAGCATTTT. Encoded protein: CASSLDSVQANQPQHF.

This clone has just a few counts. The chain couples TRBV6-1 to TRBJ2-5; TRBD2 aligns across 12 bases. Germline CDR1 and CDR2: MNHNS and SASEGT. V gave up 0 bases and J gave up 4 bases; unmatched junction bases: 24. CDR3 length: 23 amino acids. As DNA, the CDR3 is TGTGCCAGCAGTGAAGCGAGGACAGGGAGGTCGGTTGGACTAGCGGGGCTCGTAGAGACCCAGTACTTC. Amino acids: CASSEARTGRSVGLAGLVETQYF.

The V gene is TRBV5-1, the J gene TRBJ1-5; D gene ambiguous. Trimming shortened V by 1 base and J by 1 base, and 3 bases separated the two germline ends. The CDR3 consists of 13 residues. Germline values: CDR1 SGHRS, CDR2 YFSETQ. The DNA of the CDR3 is TGCGCCAGCAGCTTGCAGAGCAATCAGCCCCAGCATTTT. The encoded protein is CASSLQSNQPQHF.

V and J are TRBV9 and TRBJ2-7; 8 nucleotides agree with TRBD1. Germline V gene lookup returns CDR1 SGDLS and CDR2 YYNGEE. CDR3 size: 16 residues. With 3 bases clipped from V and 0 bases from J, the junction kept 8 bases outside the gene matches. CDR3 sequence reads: CASSAKDRAYSYEQYF. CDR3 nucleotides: TGTGCCAGCAGCGCTAAGGACAGGGCCTACTCCTACGAGCAGTACTTC.

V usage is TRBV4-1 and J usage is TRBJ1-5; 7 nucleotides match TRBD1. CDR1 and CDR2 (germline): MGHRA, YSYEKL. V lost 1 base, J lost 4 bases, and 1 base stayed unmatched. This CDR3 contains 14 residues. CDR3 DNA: TGCGCCAGCAGCCAAGTGACAGGGAATCAGCCCCAGCATTTT. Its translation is CASSQVTGNQPQHF.

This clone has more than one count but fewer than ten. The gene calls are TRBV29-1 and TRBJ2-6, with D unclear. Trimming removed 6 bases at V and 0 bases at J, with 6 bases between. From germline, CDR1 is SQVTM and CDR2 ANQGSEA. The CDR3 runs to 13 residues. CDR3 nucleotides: TGCAGCGTGGACCCCTCTGGGGCCAACGTCCTGACTTTC. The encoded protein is CSVDPSGANVLTF.

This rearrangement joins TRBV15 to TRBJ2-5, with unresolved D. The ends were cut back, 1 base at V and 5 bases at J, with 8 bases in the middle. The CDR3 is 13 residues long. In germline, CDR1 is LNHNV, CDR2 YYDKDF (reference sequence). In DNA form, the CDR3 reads TGTGCCACCAGCAGAGGGAGATCGGAGACCCAGTACTTC. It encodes CATSRGRSETQYF.

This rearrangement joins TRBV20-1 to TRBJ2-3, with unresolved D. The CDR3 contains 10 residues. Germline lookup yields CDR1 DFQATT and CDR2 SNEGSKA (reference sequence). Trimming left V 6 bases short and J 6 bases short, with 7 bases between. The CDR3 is CSAVKDTQYF. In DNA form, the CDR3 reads TGCAGTGCCGTCAAGGATACGCAGTATTTT.

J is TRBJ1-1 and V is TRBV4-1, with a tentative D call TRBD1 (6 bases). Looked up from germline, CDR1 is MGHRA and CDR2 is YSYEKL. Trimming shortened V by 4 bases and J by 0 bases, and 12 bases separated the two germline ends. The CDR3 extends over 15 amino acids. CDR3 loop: CASSPTGHLNTEAFF. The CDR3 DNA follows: TGCGCCAGCAGCCCAACGGGACACCTGAACACTGAAGCTTTCTTT.

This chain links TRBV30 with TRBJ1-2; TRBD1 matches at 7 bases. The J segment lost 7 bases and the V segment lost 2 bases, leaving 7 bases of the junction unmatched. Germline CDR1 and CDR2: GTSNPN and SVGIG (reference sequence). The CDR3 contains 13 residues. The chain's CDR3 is CAWSRQGGTGYTF. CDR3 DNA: TGTGCCTGGAGTCGACAGGGAGGAACTGGCTACACCTTC.

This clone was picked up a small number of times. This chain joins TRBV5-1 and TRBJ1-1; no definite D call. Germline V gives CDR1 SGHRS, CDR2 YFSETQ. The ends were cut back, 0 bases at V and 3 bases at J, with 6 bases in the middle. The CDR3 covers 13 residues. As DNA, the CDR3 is TGCGCCAGCAGCTTGGACGGGGACACTGAAGCTTTCTTT. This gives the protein CASSLDGDTEAFF. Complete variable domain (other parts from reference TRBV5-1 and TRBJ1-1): KAGVTQTPRYLIKTRGQQVTLSCSPISGHRSVSWYQQTPGQGLQFLFEYFSETQRNKGNFPGRFSGRQFSNSRSEMNVSTLELGDSALYLCASSLDGDTEAFFGQGTRLTVV.

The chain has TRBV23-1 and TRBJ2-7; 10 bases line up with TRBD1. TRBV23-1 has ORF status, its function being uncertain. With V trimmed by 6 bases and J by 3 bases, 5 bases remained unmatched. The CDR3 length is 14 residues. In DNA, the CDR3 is TGCGCCAGCAGGAGGGACAGGGGAATCTACGAGCAGTACTTC. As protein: CASRRDRGIYEQYF.

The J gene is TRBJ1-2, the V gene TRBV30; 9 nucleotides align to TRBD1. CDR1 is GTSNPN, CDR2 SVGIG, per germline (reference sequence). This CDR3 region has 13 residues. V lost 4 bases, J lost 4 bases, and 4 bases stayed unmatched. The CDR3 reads CAWMGTGFYGYTF. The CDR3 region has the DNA TGTGCCTGGATGGGGACAGGGTTCTATGGCTACACCTTC.

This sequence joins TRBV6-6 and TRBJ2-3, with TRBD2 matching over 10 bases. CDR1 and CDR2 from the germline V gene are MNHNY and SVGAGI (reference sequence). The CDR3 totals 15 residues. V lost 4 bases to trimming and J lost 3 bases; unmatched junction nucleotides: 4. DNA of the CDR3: TGTGCCAGCAGTTCCCCTAGCGGGGGAACAGATACGCAGTATTTT. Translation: CASSSPSGGTDTQYF.

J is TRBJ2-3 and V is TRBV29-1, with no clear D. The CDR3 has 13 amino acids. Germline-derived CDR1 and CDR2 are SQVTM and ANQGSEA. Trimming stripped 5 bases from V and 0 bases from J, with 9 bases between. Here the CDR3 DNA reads TGCAGCGTTCCAACGGCGAGCACAGATACGCAGTATTTT. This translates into CSVPTASTDTQYF.